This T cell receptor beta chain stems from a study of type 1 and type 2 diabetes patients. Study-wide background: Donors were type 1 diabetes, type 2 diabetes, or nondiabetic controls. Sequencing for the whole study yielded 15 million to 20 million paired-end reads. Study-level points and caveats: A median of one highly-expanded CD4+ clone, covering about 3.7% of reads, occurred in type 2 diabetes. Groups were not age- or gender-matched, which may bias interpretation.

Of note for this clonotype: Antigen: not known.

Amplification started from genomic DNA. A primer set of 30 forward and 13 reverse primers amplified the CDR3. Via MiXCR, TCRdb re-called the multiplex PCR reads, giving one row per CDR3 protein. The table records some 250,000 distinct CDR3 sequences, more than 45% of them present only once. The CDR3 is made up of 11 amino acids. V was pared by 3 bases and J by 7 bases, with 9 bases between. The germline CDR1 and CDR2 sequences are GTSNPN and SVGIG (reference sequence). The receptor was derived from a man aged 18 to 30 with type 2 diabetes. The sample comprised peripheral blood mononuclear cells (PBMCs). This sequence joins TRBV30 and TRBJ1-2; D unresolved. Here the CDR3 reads CAWSHTSGYTF. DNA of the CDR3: TGTGCCTGGAGCCACACATCTGGCTACACCTTC.